This T cell receptor beta chain appears in the sequencing data of a study of T cell responses to AZD1222 COVID-19 vaccine. Germline CDR1 WSHSY, CDR2 SAAADI. The CDR3 contains 15 residues. V trimming: 2 bases; J trimming: 6 bases; junction bases outside the gene matches: 5. Here immunoSEQ multiplex PCR was the method, and the copy in TCRdb shows in-frame clones only, minus some. Counted here are roughly 91,000 clones, 87% occurring once; the ten biggest clones make up less than 3.5%. V usage is TRBV10-2 and J usage is TRBJ2-7, with TRBD2 identical over 12 bases. This TCR came from an adult in good health. The source material was peripheral blood, sampled on day 0 of AZD1222 vaccination. CDR3 nucleotides: TGCGCCAGCAGTGAGACTAGCGGGGGGTTCCGCGAGCAGTACTTC. As protein: CASSETSGGFREQYF.